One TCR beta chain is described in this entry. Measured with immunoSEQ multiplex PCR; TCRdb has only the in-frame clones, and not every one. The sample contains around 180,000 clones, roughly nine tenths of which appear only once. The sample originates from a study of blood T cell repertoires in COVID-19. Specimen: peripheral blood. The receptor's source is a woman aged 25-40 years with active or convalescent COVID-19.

As DNA, the CDR3 is TGTGCCAGCAGGCTCGGGGGCTATGGCTACACCTTC. It encodes CASRLGGYGYTF. The chain carries TRBV11-2 and TRBJ1-2, with a tentative D call TRBD1 (5 bases). Germline V gene data show CDR1 as SGHAT and CDR2 as FQNNGV. The V end lost 6 bases, the J end lost 4 bases, and 9 bases lay between the germline ends. The CDR3 covers 12 residues.